The present T cell receptor (beta chain) was sequenced within a study of glioma-infiltrating T cells after dendritic cell vaccination. The overall study: At biweekly intervals, patients got three intradermal dendritic cell vaccine injections.

Study results and limitations: Survival was not directly related to TCR clonality in these patients.

Time point: after dendritic cell vaccination, including at tumor progression/relapse. The protocol was immunoSEQ multiplex PCR, while the TCRdb copy is restricted to in-frame clones and leaves out a portion. The sample holds roughly 60,000 clones, about 89% seen once. This clone was seen only once. Its antigen is currently unknown. J was trimmed by 7 bases and V by 10 bases; bases with no gene match: 12. There are 14 residues in the CDR3. Germline CDR1 LNHDA, CDR2 SQIVND (reference sequence). The sequence derives from a human donor with glioblastoma. The sequenced sample was blood, obtained after dendritic cell vaccination. J is TRBJ2-1 and V is TRBV19, with TRBD1 matching 8 bases. CDR3 bases: TGTGCCACCAAGAGTCAGGGGGCGCGAAATGAGCAGTTCTTC. This codes for CATKSQGARNEQFF.